These T cell receptor beta chains were read from a single sample in a study of blood T cell repertoires in COVID-19. Measured with immunoSEQ multiplex PCR; TCRdb has only the in-frame clones, and not every one. The data contain tens of thousands of clones, approximately 71% of them seen just once; the ten biggest clones take up approximately 2.5%. What was sequenced was peripheral blood. The receptors shown here come from a man aged 70-80 years with COVID-19, enrolled during active disease. Both conserved end residues are part of each CDR3. A D gene is named only where the DNA matches it firmly. Size is omitted from some rows. Given values are once, few, many or a class for expanded clones.

>TRBV2|TRBJ2-1|12|.|.
TGTGCCAGCAGTGATCGGGGGAATGAGCAGTTCTTC
CASSDRGNEQFF
>TRBV7-9|TRBJ1-1|15|.|TRBD1
TGTGCCAGCACCCCTTGGGACAGGGCCGAGCGTGAAGCTTTCTTT
CASTPWDRAEREAFF
>TRBV4-3|TRBJ1-2|15|once|.
TGCGCCAGCAGCCAAGATTCATTGGAGAGAAGGGGCTACACCTTC
CASSQDSLERRGYTF
>TRBV6-5|TRBJ2-7|15|.|.
TGTGCCAGCAGTTACCCACTAGCTACTTCCTACGAGCAGTACTTC
CASSYPLATSYEQYF
>TRBV19|TRBJ2-5|15|.|.
TGTGCCAGTACCCCCTTCACTAGCAGTCAAGAGACCCAGTACTTC
CASTPFTSSQETQYF
>TRBV2|TRBJ1-3|17|.|TRBD1
TGTGCCAGCAAAGAGGAGACAGGGATAACCCGGGGAAACACCATATATTTT
CASKEETGITRGNTIYF
>TRBV11-3|TRBJ2-2|15|.|.
TGTGCCAGCAGCTCCCAGGGGCTACCGTTCGGGGAGCTGTTTTTT
CASSSQGLPFGELFF
>TRBV2|TRBJ2-2|14|once|.
TGTGCCAGCAAATTAGGAGGGACGAACGGGGAGCTGTTTTTT
CASKLGGTNGELFF
>TRBV3-1/TRBV3-2|TRBJ2-1|15|.|.
TGTGCCAGCAGCCAAGATCTAGTGTTGTTCAATGAGCAGTTCTTC
CASSQDLVLFNEQFF
>TRBV29-1|TRBJ2-3|13|.|TRBD1
TGCAGCGTTACGGGACAGGGAGTGGATACGCAGTATTTT
CSVTGQGVDTQYF
>TRBV28|TRBJ1-6|17|few|.
TGTGCCAGCAGTTCATGGGTCAGGGGCTCCTATAATTCACCCCTCCACTTT
CASSSWVRGSYNSPLHF